This is a list of T cell receptor beta chains from one sample in a study of blood T cell repertoires in COVID-19. Assay used: immunoSEQ multiplex PCR; TCRdb lists only in-frame clones, some missing. The table lists approximately 260,000 clones, around 84% of them singletons. Sequencing was done on a sample of PBMCs or T cells enriched from blood (not recorded which). These receptors came from a woman aged 45 to 65 who had been exposed to COVID-19. CDR3s include the opening cysteine and the closing phenylalanine or tryptophan. Fields, in order: D gene, V gene, J gene, CDR3 protein. A D gene is named only where the DNA matches it firmly.

NA	TRBV7-9	TRBJ1-6	CASSSSEGRSPLHF
NA	TRBV7-9	TRBJ1-3	CASSLVWGDGVKRNTIYF
TRBD1	TRBV27	TRBJ1-6	CASSPRQGHVYNSPLHF
TRBD1	TRBV2	TRBJ1-2	CASRTGTGYTF
TRBD2	TRBV7-2	TRBJ2-3	CASSLGPGGTQYF
NA	TRBV7-9	TRBJ2-3	CASSFQGADTQYF
NA	TRBV28	TRBJ1-6	CASSFSVSTLHF
NA	TRBV11-1	TRBJ1-1	CASSLVAAEAFF
NA	TRBV5-5	TRBJ1-1	CASSFAQNTEAFF
TRBD2	TRBV30	TRBJ2-2	CAWMQRAGGPGGELFF
TRBD1	TRBV16	TRBJ1-1	CASSQYTGGPTEAFF
TRBD1	TRBV19	TRBJ2-2	CASSARTGLTAGELFF
NA	TRBV2	TRBJ1-1	CASSDATGMRTEAFF
TRBD2	TRBV9	TRBJ2-3	CASSAGLGGTDTQYF
NA	TRBV18	TRBJ1-1	CASSRITGWNTEAFF